This T cell receptor (beta chain) stems from a study of T cells after yellow fever vaccination. Findings and caveats of the study: Of the clonotypes, a small share occurred in both CD4 and CD8 compartments.

This clonotype was seen a handful of times. What it binds is not known. TCR cDNA, made by 5'RACE template switching, carried an added universal primer site and UMIs. In TCRdb, the 5' RACE reads were re-called with MiXCR into one record per CDR3 protein. Among about 350,000 distinct CDR3 sequences, around an eighth were seen once, and the ten largest hold about 3%. Per the germline V gene, CDR1 is LNHDA and CDR2 is SQIVND (reference sequence). This CDR3 contains 13 residues. Between the trimmed V and J ends, which lost 6 bases and 7 bases, there was a span of 10 bases. The sample consisted of CD4+ T cells sorted from PBMCs, taken 15 days after the yellow fever booster vaccination. The chain uses TRBV19 and TRBJ1-6; D gene ambiguous. The clonotype was recovered from a man aged 18-30 years who received the YFV17D yellow fever vaccine. This CDR3 reads CASSETRNSPLHF. CDR3 DNA: TGTGCCAGTAGCGAGACGAGAAATTCACCCCTCCACTTT.